These T cell receptor beta chains were read from a single sample in a study of OX40 agonist ivuxolimab in advanced cancers. Assay used: immunoSEQ multiplex PCR; TCRdb lists only in-frame clones, some missing. The top ten hold roughly 0.6% of the sample, which has 65,000 to 85,000 clones, about nine tenths seen once. This specimen was CD4+ or CD8+ T cells sorted from blood, taken in a trial of the OX40 agonist ivuxolimab. The origin of the receptors is an adult with an advanced solid tumor such as melanoma, head and neck, liver or kidney cancer. Each CDR3 is given with its conserved first and last residue. The D gene is left open where the match is weak. The size field is filled for only some rows; it gives once, few, many or a size class.

NA | NA | TRBJ2-5 | TRBV12-5 | CASGLGTTGGETQYF | TGTGCTAGTGGTTTGGGGACCACCGGGGGAGAGACCCAGTACTTC
NA | NA | TRBJ2-7 | TRBV27 | CASRSQTRGIYEQYF | TGTGCCAGCAGATCACAAACCAGGGGCATCTACGAGCAGTACTTC
NA | TRBD2 | TRBJ2-3 | TRBV19 | CASSSPPGLAGGPTDTQYF | TGTGCCAGTAGTAGTCCTCCGGGACTAGCGGGAGGGCCCACAGATACGCAGTATTTT
NA | TRBD2 | TRBJ2-4 | TRBV6-1 | CASSEDGGGLQNIQYF | TGTGCCAGCAGTGAAGATGGCGGGGGACTCCAAAACATTCAGTACTTC
NA | NA | TRBJ1-2 | TRBV7-9 | CASSLEGVKSYTF | TGTGCCAGCAGCTTAGAGGGGGTTAAGAGCTACACCTTC
NA | TRBD1 | TRBJ2-7 | TRBV4-1 | CASSHAGTGPREQYF | TGCGCCAGCAGCCACGCCGGGACAGGACCTAGGGAGCAGTACTTC
once | TRBD2 | TRBJ2-1 | TRBV7-2 | CASSLGTSRSRSEQFF | TGTGCCAGCAGCTTGGGGACTAGCCGTTCCCGGAGTGAGCAGTTCTTC
NA | NA | TRBJ2-3 | TRBV7-6 | CASSFGGTADTQYF | TGTGCCAGCAGCTTTGGGGGCACAGCAGATACGCAGTATTTT
NA | TRBD1 | TRBJ2-3 | TRBV19 | CASSHTAGQGDDTQYF | TGTGCCAGTAGTCACACAGCGGGACAGGGTGACGATACGCAGTATTTT
NA | TRBD1 | TRBJ2-5 | TRBV19 | CASSGGQGTGETQYF | TGTGCCAGTAGTGGAGGACAGGGGACGGGGGAGACCCAGTACTTC
NA | NA | TRBJ1-1 | TRBV10-2 | CASSEYSGTTEAFF | TGCGCCAGCAGTGAGTACAGCGGAACTACTGAAGCTTTCTTT
NA | TRBD2 | TRBJ2-1 | TRBV5-4 | CASSPSGGYPPNEQFF | TGTGCCAGCAGCCCTAGCGGGGGGTACCCTCCCAATGAGCAGTTCTTC
NA | TRBD2 | TRBJ2-2 | TRBV7-8 | CASSSSGGAVDTGELFF | TGTGCCAGCAGCTCTAGCGGGGGGGCCGTGGACACCGGGGAGCTGTTTTTT
NA | NA | TRBJ2-5 | TRBV2 | CASSEALGMGETQYF | TGTGCCAGCAGTGAAGCTCTCGGGATGGGAGAGACCCAGTACTTC
NA | TRBD2 | TRBJ2-3 | TRBV7-9 | CASNLAGESDTQYF | TGTGCCAGCAACCTAGCGGGAGAGTCAGATACGCAGTATTTT
NA | NA | TRBJ1-5 | TRBV19 | CASQMTGGNQPQHF | TGTGCCAGTCAAATGACCGGGGGCAATCAGCCCCAGCATTTT
once | TRBD1 | TRBJ2-7 | TRBV9 | CASSAETGPYEQYF | TGTGCCAGCAGCGCCGAGACAGGGCCCTACGAGCAGTACTTC
NA | NA | TRBJ1-2 | TRBV2 | CASSEALLRGHYGYTF | TGTGCCAGCAGTGAAGCGCTTTTGAGGGGCCACTATGGCTACACCTTC
few | NA | TRBJ1-3 | TRBV11-3 | CASSLGGERTIYF | TGTGCCAGCAGCTTAGGCGGGGAGCGCACCATATATTTT
NA | TRBD2 | TRBJ2-1 | TRBV19 | CASSIDQSGTSGRSYNEQFF | TGTGCCAGTAGTATAGATCAAAGCGGGACTAGCGGGAGGTCCTACAATGAGCAGTTCTTC
NA | NA | TRBJ1-1 | TRBV9 | CASREIPGPEAFF | TGTGCCAGCAGAGAAATACCGGGCCCCGAAGCTTTCTTT
NA | TRBD1 | TRBJ1-6 | TRBV6-1 | CASSAPAGQSALNLHF | TGTGCCAGCAGTGCCCCCGCGGGACAGTCAGCGTTAAACCTCCACTTT
NA | TRBD1 | TRBJ1-2 | TRBV6-5 | CASSYGTGRGYTF | TGTGCCAGCAGTTACGGGACAGGGCGAGGCTACACCTTC
NA | NA | TRBJ1-1 | TRBV11-2 | CASSFRQAKEDTEAFF | TGTGCCAGCAGCTTTAGGCAGGCCAAGGAGGACACTGAAGCTTTCTTT
NA | NA | TRBJ2-5 | TRBV7-6 | CASSLRAGTQETQYF | TGTGCCAGCAGCTTAAGGGCCGGGACACAAGAGACCCAGTACTTC
NA | NA | TRBJ1-1 | TRBV19 | CASSIGRRYTEAFF | TGTGCCAGTAGTATCGGCCGGAGGTACACTGAAGCTTTCTTT
NA | NA | TRBJ1-4 | TRBV5-6 | CASSLLGETNEKLFF | TGTGCCAGCAGCTTGCTCGGGGAAACTAATGAAAAACTGTTTTTT
NA | TRBD1 | TRBJ2-3 | TRBV19 | CASSGQGGGDTQYF | TGTGCCAGTAGTGGACAGGGAGGAGGAGATACGCAGTATTTT
NA | NA | TRBJ2-7 | TRBV7-9 | CASSFGQGTYEQYF | TGTGCCAGCAGCTTCGGGCAGGGAACCTACGAGCAGTACTTC
NA | TRBD1 | TRBJ1-5 | TRBV5-5 | CASSLDWQGGNQPQHF | TGTGCCAGCAGCTTGGATTGGCAGGGGGGCAATCAGCCCCAGCATTTT